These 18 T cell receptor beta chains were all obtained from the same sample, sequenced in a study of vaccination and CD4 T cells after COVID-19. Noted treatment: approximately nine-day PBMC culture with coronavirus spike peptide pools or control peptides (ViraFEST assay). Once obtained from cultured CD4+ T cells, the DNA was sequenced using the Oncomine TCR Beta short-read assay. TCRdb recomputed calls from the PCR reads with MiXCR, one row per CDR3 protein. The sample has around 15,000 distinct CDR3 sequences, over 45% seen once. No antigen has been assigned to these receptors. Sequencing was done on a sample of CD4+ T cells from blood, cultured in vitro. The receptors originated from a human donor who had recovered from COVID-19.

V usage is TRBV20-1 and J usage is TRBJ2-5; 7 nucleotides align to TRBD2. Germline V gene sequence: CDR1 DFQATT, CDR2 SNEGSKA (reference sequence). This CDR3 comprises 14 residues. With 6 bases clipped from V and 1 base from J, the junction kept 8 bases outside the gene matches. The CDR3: CSAERGGIQETQYF. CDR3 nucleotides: TGCAGTGCGGAGCGCGGGGGTATCCAAGAGACCCAGTACTTC.

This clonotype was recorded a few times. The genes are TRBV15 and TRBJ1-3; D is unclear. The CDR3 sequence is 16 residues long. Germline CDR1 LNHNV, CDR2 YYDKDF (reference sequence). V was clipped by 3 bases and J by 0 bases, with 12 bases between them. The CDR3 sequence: CATSSRTPGSGNTIYF. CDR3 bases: TGTGCCACCAGCAGCCGGACCCCTGGCTCTGGAAACACCATATATTTT.

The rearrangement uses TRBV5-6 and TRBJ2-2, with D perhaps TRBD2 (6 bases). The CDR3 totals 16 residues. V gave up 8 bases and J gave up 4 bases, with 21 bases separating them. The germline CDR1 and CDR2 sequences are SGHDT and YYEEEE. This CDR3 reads CASWPPGARGTGELFF. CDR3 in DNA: TGTGCCAGTTGGCCGCCCGGGGCGCGGGGCACCGGGGAGCTGTTTTTT. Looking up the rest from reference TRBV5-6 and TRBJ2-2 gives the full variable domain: DAGVTQSPTHLIKTRGQQVTLRCSPKSGHDTVSWYQQALGQGPQFIFQYYEEEERQRGNFPDRFSGHQFPNYSSELNVNALLLGDSALYLCASWPPGARGTGELFFGEGSRLTVL.

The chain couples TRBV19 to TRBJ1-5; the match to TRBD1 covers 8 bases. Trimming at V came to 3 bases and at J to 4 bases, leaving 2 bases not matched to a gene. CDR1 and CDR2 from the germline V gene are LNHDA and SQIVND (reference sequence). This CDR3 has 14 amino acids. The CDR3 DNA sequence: TGTGCCAGTAGTATCGACAGGGGTAATCAGCCCCAGCATTTT. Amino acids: CASSIDRGNQPQHF.

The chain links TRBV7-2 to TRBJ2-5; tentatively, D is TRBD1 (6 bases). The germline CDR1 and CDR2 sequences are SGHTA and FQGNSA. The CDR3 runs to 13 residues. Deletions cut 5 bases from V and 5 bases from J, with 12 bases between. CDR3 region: CASSLQGRETQYF. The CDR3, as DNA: TGTGCCAGCAGCCTACAGGGTCGGGAGACCCAGTACTTC.

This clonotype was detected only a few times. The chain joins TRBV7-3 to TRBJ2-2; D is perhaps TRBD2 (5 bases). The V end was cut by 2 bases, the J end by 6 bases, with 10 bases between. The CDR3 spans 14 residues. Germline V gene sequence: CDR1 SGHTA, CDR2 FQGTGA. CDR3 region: CASSLSQRSGELFF. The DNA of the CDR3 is TGTGCCAGCAGCTTATCCCAGCGGTCCGGGGAGCTGTTTTTT.

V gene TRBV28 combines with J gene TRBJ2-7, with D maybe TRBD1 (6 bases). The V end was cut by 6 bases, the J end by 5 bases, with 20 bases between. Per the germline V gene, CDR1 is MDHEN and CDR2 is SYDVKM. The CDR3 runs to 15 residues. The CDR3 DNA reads TGTGCCAGCAGCTTGGGGTTTTGGGCAGGGGACGAGCAGTACTTC. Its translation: CASSLGFWAGDEQYF.

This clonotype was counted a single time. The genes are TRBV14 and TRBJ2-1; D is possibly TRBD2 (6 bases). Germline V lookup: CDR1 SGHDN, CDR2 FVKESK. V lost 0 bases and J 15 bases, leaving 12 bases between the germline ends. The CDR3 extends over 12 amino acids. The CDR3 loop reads CASSQDAGTSFF. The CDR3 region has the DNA TGTGCCAGCAGCCAAGATGCCGGGACTTCGTTCTTC. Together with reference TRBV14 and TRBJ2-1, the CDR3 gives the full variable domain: EAGVTQFPSHSVIEKGQTVTLRCDPISGHDNLYWYRRVMGKEIKFLLHFVKESKQDESGMPNNRFLAERTGGTYSTLKVQPAELEDSGVYFCASSQDAGTSFFGPGTRLTVL.

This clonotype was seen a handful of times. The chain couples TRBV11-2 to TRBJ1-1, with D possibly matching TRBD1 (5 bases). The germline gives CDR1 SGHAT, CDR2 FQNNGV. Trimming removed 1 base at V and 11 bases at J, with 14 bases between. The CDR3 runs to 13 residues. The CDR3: CASSLGMAGLAFF. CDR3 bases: TGTGCCAGCAGCTTAGGTATGGCAGGGTTGGCTTTCTTT.

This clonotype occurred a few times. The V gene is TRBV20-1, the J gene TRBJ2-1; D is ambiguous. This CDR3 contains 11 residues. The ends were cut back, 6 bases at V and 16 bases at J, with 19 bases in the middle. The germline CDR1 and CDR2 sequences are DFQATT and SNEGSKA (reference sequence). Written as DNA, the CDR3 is TGCAGTGCCCCGGCCAGAGAACATAAATTCTTC. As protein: CSAPAREHKFF.

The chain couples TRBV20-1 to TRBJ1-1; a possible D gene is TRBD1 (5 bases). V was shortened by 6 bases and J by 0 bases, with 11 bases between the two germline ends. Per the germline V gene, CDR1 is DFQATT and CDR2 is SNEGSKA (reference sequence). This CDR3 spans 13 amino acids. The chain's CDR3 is CSAPGHLNTEAFF. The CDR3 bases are TGCAGTGCGCCTGGACACCTGAACACTGAAGCTTTCTTT.

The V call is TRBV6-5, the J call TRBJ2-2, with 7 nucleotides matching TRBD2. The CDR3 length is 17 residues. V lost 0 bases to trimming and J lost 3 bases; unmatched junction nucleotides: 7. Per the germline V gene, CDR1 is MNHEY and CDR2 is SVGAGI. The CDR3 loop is CASSYSKTGGYTGELFF. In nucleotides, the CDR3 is TGTGCCAGCAGTTACTCGAAGACGGGAGGTTACACCGGGGAGCTGTTTTTT.

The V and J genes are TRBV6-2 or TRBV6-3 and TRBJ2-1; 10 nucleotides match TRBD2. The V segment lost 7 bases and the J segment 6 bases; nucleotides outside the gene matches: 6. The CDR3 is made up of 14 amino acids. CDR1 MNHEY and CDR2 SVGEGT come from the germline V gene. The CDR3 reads CASIFSGRLNEQFF. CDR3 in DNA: TGTGCCAGCATCTTTAGCGGGAGGCTCAATGAGCAGTTCTTC.

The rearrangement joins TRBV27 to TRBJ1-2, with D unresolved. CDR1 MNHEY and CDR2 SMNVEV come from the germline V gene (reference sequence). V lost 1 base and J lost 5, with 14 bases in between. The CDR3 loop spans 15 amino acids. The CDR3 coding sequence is TGTGCCAGCAGTTTATTGGGCAGTCCTAGATATGGCTACACCTTC. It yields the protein CASSLLGSPRYGYTF.

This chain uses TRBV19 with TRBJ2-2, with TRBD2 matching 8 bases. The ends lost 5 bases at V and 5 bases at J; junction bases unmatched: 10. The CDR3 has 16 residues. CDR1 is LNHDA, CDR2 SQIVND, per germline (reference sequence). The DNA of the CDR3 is TGTGCCAGTAGTCGAGGCGCGGGAGGTCGAACCGGGGAGCTGTTTTTT. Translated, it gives CASSRGAGGRTGELFF.

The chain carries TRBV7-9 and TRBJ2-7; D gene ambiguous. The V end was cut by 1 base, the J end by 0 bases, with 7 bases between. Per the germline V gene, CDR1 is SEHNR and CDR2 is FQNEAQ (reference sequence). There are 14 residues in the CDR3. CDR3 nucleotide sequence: TGTGCCAGCAGCTTAGACACCAGCTCCTACGAGCAGTACTTC. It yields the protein CASSLDTSSYEQYF. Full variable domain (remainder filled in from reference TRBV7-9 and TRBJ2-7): DTGVSQNPRHKITKRGQNVTFRCDPISEHNRLYWYRQTLGQGPEFLTYFQNEAQLEKSRLLSDRFSAERPKGSFSTLEIQRTEQGDSAMYLCASSLDTSSYEQYFGPGTRLTVT.

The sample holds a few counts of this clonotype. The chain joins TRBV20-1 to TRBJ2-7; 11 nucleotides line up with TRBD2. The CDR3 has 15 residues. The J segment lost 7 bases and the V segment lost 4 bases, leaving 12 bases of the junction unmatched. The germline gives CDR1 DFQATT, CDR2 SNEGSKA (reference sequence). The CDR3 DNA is TGCAGTGCTACCAGTGGACTAGCGGGTACGGTGGAGCAGTACTTC. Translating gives CSATSGLAGTVEQYF.

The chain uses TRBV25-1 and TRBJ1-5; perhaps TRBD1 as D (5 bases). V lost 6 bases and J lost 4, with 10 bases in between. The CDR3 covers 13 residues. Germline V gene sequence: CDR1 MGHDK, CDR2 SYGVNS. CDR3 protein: CASRGQGNQPQHF. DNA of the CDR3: TGTGCCAGCAGGGGGCAGGGAAATCAGCCCCAGCATTTT.